This T cell receptor (beta chain) originates from a study of shared clonotypes between healthy human individuals. Study-wide findings and caveats: The donor pool, a small one, limited the genetic and exposure-history diversity represented.

Unmatched junction bases numbered 7, after V lost 6 bases and J lost 4 bases. The CDR3 runs to 14 residues. Germline CDR1 reads LNHDA; CDR2 reads SQIVND (reference sequence). Remarks on this clone: The antigen is unknown.

TCRdb's copy holds only in-frame clones and misses some; the assay was immunoSEQ multiplex PCR. The profile shows roughly 2.2 million clones, under 95% of them singletons. The sample was naive CD4+ T cells from PBMCs. Regarding subset: CD45RA+ positively selected. The chain carries TRBV19 and TRBJ2-5; 8 bases map to TRBD1. The sequence was obtained from a young man in good health. Some clones in this sample may be carry-over from other donors' samples. Written as DNA, the CDR3 is TGTGCCAGTAGCAACGACAGGGGAAGAGAGACCCAGTACTTC. Amino acids: CASSNDRGRETQYF.